A single sample is the source of the 6 T cell receptor beta chains below, sequenced in a study of vaccination effects on CD4 cells after COVID-19. Some clones are missing from TCRdb's copy, which holds only in-frame ones; the method was immunoSEQ multiplex PCR. Counted here are about 25,000 clones, around four fifths occurring once; the ten biggest clones make up roughly 20%. Their antigens are not known. Sequencing followed a ViraFEST assay step that expanded antigen-specific CD4+ T cells with viral peptide pools. The culture ran for less than 12 days, and then CD4+ T cells were isolated. The vaccine given was either BNT162b2 or mRNA-1273, in two doses. Sequencing used CD4+ T cells from PBMCs cultured with HCoV-NL63 spike peptides, obtained after COVID-19 vaccination. The source of these receptors is a human donor who received a COVID-19 vaccine.

The genes are TRBV6-5 and TRBJ2-1; tentatively, D is TRBD1 or TRBD2 (6 bases each). CDR3 length: 14 amino acids. Trimming cost V 4 bases and J 10 bases, with 17 bases left between them. Germline-derived CDR1 and CDR2 are MNHEY and SVGAGI. The CDR3 DNA is TGTGCCAGCAGTTCCCGAGGGGGGCAGGGGGAGCAGTTCTTC. Protein: CASSSRGGQGEQFF.

The J gene is TRBJ1-6, the V gene TRBV5-5; TRBD1 agrees at 9 bases. In germline, CDR1 is SGHKS, CDR2 YYEKEE (reference sequence). Trimming took 0 bases from V and 13 from J; bases not matched to a gene: 8. This CDR3 region has 15 residues. DNA for the CDR3: TGTGCCAGCAGCTTGGCCGGGACAGGGAAATGGCCCCTCCACTTT. Amino acid sequence: CASSLAGTGKWPLHF.

This clone was recorded a few times. The genes are TRBV27 and TRBJ1-6; D call uncertain. Germline V gene sequence: CDR1 MNHEY, CDR2 SMNVEV (reference sequence). V lost 3 bases and J lost 5, with 17 bases in between. The CDR3 is made up of 17 amino acids. CDR3 sequence: CASSFARGLGNNSPLHF. The CDR3 DNA is TGTGCCAGCAGTTTCGCACGGGGATTGGGGAATAATTCACCCCTCCACTTT.

The J gene is TRBJ1-1, the V gene TRBV29-1; 8 bases match TRBD1. Germline CDR1 and CDR2: SQVTM and ANQGSEA. The trim removed 5 bases at V and 4 bases at J, leaving 9 bases unmatched. The CDR3 loop spans 14 amino acids. This chain's CDR3 is CSVFRTGISTEAFF. In nucleotides, the CDR3 is TGCAGCGTTTTCCGGACAGGGATTAGCACTGAAGCTTTCTTT.

The sample holds a few counts of this clone. The chain is built from TRBV5-1 and TRBJ1-3, with D uncertain. This CDR3 contains 15 residues. Deletions cut 0 bases from V and 4 bases from J, with 11 bases between. Germline CDR1 SGHRS, CDR2 YFSETQ. The CDR3 bases are TGCGCCAGCAGCTTGGCCGTGAATACAGGAAACACCATATATTTT. Encoded protein: CASSLAVNTGNTIYF.

The chain joins TRBV6-5 to TRBJ1-2; D call uncertain. The CDR3 is 13 residues long. Germline-derived CDR1 and CDR2 are MNHEY and SVGAGI. V was pared by 3 bases and J by 2 bases, with 7 bases between. The CDR3 DNA reads as TGTGCCAGCAGTTATGGGCTGAACTATGGCTACACCTTC. The encoded protein is CASSYGLNYGYTF.